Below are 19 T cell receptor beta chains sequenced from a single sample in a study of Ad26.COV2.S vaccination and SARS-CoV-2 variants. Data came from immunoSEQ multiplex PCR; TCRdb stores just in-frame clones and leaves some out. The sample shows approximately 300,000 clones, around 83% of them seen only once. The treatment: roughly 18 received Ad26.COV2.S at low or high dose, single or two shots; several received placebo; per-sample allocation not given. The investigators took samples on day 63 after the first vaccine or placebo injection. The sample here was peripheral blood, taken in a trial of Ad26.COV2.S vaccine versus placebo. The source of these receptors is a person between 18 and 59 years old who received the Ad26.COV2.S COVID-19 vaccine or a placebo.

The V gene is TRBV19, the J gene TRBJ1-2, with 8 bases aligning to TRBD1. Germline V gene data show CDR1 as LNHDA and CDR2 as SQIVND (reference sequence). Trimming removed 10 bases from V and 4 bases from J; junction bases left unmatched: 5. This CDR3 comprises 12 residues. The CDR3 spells CATRDRFYGYTF. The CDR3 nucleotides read TGTGCCACCCGGGACAGGTTCTATGGCTACACCTTC.

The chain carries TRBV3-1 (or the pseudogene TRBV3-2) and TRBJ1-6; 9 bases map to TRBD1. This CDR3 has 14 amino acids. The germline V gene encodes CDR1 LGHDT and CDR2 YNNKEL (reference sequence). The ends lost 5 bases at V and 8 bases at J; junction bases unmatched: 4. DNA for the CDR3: TGTGCCAGCAGCTTTGACAGGGGGGATTCACCCCTCCACTTT. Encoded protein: CASSFDRGDSPLHF.

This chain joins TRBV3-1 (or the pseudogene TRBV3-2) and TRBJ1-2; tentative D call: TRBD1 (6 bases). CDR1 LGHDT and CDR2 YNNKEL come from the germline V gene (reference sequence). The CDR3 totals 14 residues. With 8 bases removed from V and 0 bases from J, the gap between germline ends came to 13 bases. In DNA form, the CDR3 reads TGTGCCAGCGGCGGGGGGCTAGCTAACTATGGCTACACCTTC. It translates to CASGGGLANYGYTF.

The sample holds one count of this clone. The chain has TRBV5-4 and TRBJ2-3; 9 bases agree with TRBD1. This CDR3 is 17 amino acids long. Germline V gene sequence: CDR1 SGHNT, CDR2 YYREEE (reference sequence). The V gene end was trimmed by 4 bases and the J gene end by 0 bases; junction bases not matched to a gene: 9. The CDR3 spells CASSAGTGKGSTDTQYF. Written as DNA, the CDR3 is TGTGCCAGCAGCGCCGGGACAGGGAAGGGAAGCACAGATACGCAGTATTTT.

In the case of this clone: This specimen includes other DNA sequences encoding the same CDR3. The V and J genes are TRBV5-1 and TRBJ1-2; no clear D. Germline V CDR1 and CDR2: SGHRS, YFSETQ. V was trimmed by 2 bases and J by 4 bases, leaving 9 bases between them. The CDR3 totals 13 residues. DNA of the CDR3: TGCGCCAGCAGCTTATCCGGGAGCTATGGCTACACCTTC. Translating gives CASSLSGSYGYTF.

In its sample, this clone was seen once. DNA of the CDR3: TGTGCCAGCAGCTTAGCGAGTCCAGGGGAGAATAGCTATGGCTACACCTTC. This encodes CASSLASPGENSYGYTF. The rearrangement uses TRBV7-9 and TRBJ1-2; a possible D gene is TRBD1 (6 bases). Trimming took off 0 bases at V and 4 bases at J, with 18 bases between the two ends. Germline CDR1 and CDR2: SEHNR and FQNEAQ (reference sequence). The CDR3 covers 17 residues.

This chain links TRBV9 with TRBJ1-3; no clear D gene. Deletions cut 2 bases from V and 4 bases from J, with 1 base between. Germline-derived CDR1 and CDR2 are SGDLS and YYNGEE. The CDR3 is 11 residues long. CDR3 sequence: CASSVGNTIYF. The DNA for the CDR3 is TGTGCCAGCAGCGTGGGAAACACCATATATTTT.

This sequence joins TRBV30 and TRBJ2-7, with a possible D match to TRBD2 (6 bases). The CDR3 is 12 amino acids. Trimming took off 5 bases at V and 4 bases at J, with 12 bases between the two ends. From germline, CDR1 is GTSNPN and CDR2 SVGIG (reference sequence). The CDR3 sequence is CAWSPTSYEQYF. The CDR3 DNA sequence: TGTGCCTGGTCACCGACTAGTTACGAGCAGTACTTC.

The CDR3 loop reads CASSFDNENFGYTF. Written as DNA, the CDR3 is TGTGCCAGCAGCTTCGACAATGAAAATTTTGGCTACACCTTC. V and J are TRBV5-5 and TRBJ1-2; D gene uncertain. The V and J ends lost 2 bases and 7 bases respectively, with 15 bases between them. Germline CDR1 is SGHKS and CDR2 is YYEKEE (reference sequence). This CDR3 contains 14 residues.

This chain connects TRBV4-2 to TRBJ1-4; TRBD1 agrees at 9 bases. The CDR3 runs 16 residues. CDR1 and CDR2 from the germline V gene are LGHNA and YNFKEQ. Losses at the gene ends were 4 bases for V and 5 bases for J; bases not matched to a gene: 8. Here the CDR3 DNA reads TGTGCCAGCAGCCGAACAGGGGGCATCCTGAATGAAAAACTGTTTTTT. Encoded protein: CASSRTGGILNEKLFF.

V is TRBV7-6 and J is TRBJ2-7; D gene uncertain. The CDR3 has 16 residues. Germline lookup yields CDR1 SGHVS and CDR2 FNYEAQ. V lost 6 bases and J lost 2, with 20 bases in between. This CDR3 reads CASRSRSQDPPYEQYF. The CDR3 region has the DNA TGTGCCAGCAGATCCAGATCGCAGGACCCCCCCTACGAGCAGTACTTC.

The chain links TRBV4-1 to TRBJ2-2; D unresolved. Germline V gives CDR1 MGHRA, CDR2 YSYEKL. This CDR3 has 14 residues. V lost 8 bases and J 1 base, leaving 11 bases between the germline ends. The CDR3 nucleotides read TGCGCCAGCCAAAGATCGGAGAACACCGGGGAGCTGTTTTTT. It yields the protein CASQRSENTGELFF.

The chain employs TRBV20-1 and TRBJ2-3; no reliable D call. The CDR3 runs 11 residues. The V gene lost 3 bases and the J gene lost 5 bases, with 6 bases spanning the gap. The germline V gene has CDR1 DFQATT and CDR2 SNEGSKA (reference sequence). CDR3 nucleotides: TGCAGTGCTAGCGCCGGAGATACGCAGTATTTT. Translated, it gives CSASAGDTQYF.

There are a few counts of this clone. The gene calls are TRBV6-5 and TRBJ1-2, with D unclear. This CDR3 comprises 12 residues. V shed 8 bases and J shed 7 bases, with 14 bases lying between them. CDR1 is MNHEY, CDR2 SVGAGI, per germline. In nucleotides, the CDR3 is TGTGCCAGCCTGACCAAGAAGGGTGGCTACACCTTC. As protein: CASLTKKGGYTF.

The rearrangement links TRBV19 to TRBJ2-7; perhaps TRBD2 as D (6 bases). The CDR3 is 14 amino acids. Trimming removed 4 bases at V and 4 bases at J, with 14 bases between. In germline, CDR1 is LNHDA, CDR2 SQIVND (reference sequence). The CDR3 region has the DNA TGTGCCAGTAGTAAAGAGGGTCGGGGGTACGAGCAGTACTTC. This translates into CASSKEGRGYEQYF.

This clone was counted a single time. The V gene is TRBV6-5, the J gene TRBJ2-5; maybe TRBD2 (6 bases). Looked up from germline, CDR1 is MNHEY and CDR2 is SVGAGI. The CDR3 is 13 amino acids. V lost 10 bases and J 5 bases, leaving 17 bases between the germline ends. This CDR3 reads CATHRTSGETQYF. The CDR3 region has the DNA TGTGCCACGCACCGCACCAGCGGGGAGACCCAGTACTTC.

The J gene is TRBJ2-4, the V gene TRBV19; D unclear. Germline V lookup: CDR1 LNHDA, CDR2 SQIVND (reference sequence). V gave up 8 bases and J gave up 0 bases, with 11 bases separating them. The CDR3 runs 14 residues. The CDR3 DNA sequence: TGTGCCAGTCGAAGCCCCCTAGCCAAAAACATTCAGTACTTC. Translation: CASRSPLAKNIQYF. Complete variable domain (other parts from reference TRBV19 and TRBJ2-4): DGGITQSPKYLFRKEGQNVTLSCEQNLNHDAMYWYRQDPGQGLRLIYYSQIVNDFQKGDIAEGYSVSREKKESFPLTVTSAQKNPTAFYLCASRSPLAKNIQYFGAGTRLSVL.

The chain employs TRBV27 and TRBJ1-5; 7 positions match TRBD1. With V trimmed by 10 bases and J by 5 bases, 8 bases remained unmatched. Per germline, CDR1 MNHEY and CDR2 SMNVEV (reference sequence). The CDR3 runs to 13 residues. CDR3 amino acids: CATSGGQYQPQHF. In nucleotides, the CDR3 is TGTGCCACCTCAGGGGGGCAGTATCAGCCCCAGCATTTT.

DNA for the CDR3: TGTGCCAGCAGCCGAGGGACAGTCACCTACGAGCAGTACTTC. It specifies CASSRGTVTYEQYF. V and J are TRBV3-1 (or the pseudogene TRBV3-2) and TRBJ2-7, with 7 bases identical to TRBD1. The CDR3 sequence is 14 residues long. J gave up 2 bases and V 4 bases, and 5 bases lay outside the gene matches. Looked up from germline, CDR1 is LGHDT and CDR2 is YNNKEL (reference sequence).